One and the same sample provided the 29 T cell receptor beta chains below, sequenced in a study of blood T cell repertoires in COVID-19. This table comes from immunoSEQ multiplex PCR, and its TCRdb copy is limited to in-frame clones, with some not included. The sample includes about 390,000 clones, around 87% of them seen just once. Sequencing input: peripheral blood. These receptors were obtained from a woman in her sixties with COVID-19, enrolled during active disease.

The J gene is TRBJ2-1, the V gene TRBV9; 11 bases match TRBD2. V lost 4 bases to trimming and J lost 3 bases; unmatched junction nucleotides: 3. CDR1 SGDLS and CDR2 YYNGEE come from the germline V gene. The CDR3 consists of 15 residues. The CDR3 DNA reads TGTGCCAGCAGCCCTAGCGGGGGGAACTACAATGAGCAGTTCTTC. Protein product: CASSPSGGNYNEQFF.

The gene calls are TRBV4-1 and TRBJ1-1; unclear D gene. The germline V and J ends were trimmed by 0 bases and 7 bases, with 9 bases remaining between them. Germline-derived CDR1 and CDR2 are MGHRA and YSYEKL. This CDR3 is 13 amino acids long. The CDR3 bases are TGCGCCAGCAGCCAAGAGTCCTATCTTGAAGCTTTCTTT. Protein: CASSQESYLEAFF.

CDR3 sequence reads: CASSLNTAGSYEQYF. CDR3 coding DNA: TGTGCCAGCAGCTTAAATACAGCGGGGTCCTACGAGCAGTACTTC. The gene calls are TRBV7-8 and TRBJ2-7, with 7 bases aligning to TRBD2. Trimming at V came to 2 bases and at J to 1 base, leaving 5 bases not matched to a gene. The CDR3 runs 15 residues. Germline V gene data show CDR1 as SGHVS and CDR2 as FQNEAQ.

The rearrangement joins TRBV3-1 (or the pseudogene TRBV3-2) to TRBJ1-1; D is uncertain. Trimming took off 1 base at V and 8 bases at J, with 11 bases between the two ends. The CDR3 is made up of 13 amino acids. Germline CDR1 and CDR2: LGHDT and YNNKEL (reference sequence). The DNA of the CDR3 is TGTGCCAGCAGCCAAGTCCGGTCCCTAGAAGCTTTCTTT. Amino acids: CASSQVRSLEAFF.

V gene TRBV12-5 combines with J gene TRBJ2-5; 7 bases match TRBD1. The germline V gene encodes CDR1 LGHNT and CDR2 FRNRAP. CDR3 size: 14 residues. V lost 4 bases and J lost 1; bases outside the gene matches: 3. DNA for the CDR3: TGTGCTAGTGGTTGGGGGACAGTCCAAGAGACCCAGTACTTC. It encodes CASGWGTVQETQYF.

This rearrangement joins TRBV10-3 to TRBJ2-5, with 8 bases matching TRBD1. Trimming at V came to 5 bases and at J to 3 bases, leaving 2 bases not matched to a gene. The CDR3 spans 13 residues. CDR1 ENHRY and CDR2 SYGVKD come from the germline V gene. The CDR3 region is CAISKTGEETQYF. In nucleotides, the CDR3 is TGTGCCATCAGTAAGACAGGGGAAGAGACCCAGTACTTC.

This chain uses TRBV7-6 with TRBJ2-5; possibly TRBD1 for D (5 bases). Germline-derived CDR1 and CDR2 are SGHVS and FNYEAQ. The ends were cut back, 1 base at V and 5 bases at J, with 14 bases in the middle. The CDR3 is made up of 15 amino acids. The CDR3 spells CASSLGAQGGETQYF. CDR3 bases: TGTGCCAGCAGCTTAGGGGCCCAGGGTGGGGAGACCCAGTACTTC.

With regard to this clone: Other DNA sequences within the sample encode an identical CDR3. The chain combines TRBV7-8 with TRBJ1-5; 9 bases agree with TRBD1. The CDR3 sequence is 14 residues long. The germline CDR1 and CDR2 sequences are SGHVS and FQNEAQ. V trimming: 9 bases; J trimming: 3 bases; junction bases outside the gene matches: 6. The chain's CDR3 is CASSGTGNNQPQHF. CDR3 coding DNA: TGTGCCAGTTCCGGGACAGGGAACAATCAGCCCCAGCATTTT.

This CDR3 is CASSQGTDYEQYF. CDR3 nucleotides: TGCGCCAGCAGCCAAGGGACAGACTACGAGCAGTACTTC. This chain uses TRBV4-1 with TRBJ2-7; TRBD1 might be the D (6 bases). The V gene's germline CDR1 is MGHRA and CDR2 YSYEKL. The CDR3 runs to 13 residues. V lost 1 base, J lost 3 bases, and 7 bases lay in between.

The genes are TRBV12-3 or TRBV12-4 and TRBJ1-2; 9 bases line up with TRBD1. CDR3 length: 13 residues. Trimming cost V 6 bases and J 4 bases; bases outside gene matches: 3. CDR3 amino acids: CASRKDRGYGYTF. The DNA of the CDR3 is TGTGCCAGCAGAAAGGACAGGGGCTATGGCTACACCTTC.

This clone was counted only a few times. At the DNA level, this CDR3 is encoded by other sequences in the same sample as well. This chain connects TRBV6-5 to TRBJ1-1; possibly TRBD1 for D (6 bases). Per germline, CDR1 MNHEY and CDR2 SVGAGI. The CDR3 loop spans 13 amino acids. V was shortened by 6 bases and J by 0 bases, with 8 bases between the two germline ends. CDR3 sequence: CASSRGLNTEAFF. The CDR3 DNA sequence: TGTGCCAGCAGCAGGGGCCTGAACACTGAAGCTTTCTTT.

CDR3 coding DNA: TGTGCCAGTAGTATCCCCTGGGGGGGGCAATCCTATGGCTACACCTTC. Encoded protein: CASSIPWGGQSYGYTF. This chain links TRBV19 with TRBJ1-2; TRBD1 is a possible D gene (6 bases). From germline, CDR1 is LNHDA and CDR2 SQIVND (reference sequence). The V and J ends lost 3 bases and 4 bases respectively, with 18 bases between them. The CDR3 is made up of 16 amino acids.

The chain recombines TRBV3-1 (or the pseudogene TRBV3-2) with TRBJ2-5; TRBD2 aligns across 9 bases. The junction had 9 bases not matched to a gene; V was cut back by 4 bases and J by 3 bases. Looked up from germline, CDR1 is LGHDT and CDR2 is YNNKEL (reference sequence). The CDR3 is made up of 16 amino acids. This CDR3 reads CASSPGRRGGKETQYF. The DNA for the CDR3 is TGTGCCAGCAGCCCCGGGAGGCGGGGGGGCAAAGAGACCCAGTACTTC.

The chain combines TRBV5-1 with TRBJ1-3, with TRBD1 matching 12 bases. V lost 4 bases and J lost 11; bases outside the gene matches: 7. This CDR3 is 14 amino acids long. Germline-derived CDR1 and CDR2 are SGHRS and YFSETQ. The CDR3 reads CASSAPGQGASIYF. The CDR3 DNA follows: TGCGCCAGCAGCGCTCCGGGACAGGGGGCCTCCATATATTTT.

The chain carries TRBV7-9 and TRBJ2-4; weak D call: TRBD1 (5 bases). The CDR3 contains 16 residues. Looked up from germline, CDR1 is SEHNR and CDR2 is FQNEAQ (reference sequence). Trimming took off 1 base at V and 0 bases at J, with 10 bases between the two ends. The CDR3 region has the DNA TGTGCCAGCAGCTTAGGGGAAGGGGAAGCCAAAAACATTCAGTACTTC. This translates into CASSLGEGEAKNIQYF.

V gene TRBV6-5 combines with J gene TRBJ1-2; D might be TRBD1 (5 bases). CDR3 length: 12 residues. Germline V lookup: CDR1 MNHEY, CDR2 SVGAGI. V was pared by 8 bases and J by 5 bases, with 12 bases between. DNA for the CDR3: TGTGCCAGCGTGGCCAGGGCATATGGCTACACCTTC. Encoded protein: CASVARAYGYTF.

CDR3 sequence: CASSRGGTGSDDTQYF. The CDR3 DNA sequence: TGTGCCAGCAGCCGAGGTGGGACAGGGTCCGACGATACGCAGTATTTT. This sequence joins TRBV3-1 (or the pseudogene TRBV3-2) and TRBJ2-3; TRBD1 matches at 9 bases. This CDR3 region has 16 residues. V shed 4 bases and J 6 bases; nucleotides not matched to a gene: 11. Germline V gene lookup returns CDR1 LGHDT and CDR2 YNNKEL (reference sequence).

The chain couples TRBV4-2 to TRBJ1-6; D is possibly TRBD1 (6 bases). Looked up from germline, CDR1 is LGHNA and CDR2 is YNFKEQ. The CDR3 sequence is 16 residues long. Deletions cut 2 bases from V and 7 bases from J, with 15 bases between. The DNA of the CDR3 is TGTGCCAGCAGCCAACCCCGGACAGACTTAAATTCACCCCTCCACTTT. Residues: CASSQPRTDLNSPLHF.

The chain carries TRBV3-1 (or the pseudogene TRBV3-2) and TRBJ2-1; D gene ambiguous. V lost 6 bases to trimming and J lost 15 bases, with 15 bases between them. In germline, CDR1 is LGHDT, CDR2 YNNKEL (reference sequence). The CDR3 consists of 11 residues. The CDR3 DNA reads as TGTGCCAGCAGGGCGGCCCTGGGTATGTTCTTC. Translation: CASRAALGMFF.

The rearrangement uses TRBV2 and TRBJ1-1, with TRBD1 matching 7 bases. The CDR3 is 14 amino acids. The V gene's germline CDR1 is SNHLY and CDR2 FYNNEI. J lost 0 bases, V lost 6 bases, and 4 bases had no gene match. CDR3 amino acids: CASRYRGMNTEAFF. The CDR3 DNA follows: TGTGCCAGCAGATACAGGGGCATGAACACTGAAGCTTTCTTT. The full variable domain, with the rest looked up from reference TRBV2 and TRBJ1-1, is EPEVTQTPSHQVTQMGQEVILRCVPISNHLYFYWYRQILGQKVEFLVSFYNNEISEKSEIFDDQFSVERPDGSNFTLKIRSTKLEDSAMYFCASRYRGMNTEAFFGQGTRLTVV.

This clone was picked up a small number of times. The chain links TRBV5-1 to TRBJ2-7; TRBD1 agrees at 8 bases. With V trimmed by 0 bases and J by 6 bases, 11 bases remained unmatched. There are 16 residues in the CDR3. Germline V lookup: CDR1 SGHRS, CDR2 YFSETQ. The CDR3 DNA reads TGCGCCAGCAGCTTGGGATCCTACAGGGGGAAAGGCGAGCAGTACTTC. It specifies CASSLGSYRGKGEQYF.

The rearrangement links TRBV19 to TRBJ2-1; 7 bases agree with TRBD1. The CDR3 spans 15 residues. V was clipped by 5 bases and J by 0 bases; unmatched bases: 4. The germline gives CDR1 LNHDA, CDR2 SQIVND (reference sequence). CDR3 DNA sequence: TGTGCCAGTAGTGAGGACAGGAGCTCCTACAATGAGCAGTTCTTC. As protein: CASSEDRSSYNEQFF.

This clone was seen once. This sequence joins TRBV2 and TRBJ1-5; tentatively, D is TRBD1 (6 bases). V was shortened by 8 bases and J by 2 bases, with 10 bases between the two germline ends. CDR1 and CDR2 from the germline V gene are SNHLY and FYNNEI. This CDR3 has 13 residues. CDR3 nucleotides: TGTGCCAGCGGGGGCCGTGGCAATCAGCCCCAGCATTTT. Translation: CASGGRGNQPQHF.

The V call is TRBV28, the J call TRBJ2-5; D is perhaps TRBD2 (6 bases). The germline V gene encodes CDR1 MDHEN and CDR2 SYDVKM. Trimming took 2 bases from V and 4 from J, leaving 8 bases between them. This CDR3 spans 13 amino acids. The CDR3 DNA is TGTGCCAGCAGTTTAGGGGGGAGAGAGACCCAGTACTTC. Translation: CASSLGGRETQYF.

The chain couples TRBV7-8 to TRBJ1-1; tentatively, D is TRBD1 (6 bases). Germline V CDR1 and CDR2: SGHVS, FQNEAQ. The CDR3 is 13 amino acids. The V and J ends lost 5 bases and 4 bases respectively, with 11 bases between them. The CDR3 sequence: CASSQDRSTEAFF. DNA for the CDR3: TGTGCCAGCAGCCAAGACAGGAGCACTGAAGCTTTCTTT. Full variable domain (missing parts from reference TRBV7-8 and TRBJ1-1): GAGVSQSPRYKVAKRGQDVALRCDPISGHVSLFWYQQALGQGPEFLTYFQNEAQLDKSGLPSDRFFAERPEGSVSTLKIQRTQQEDSAVYLCASSQDRSTEAFFGQGTRLTVV.

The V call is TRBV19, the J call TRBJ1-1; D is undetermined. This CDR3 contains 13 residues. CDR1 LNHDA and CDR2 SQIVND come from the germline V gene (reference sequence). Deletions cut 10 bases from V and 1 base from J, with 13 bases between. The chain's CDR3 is CATRKEGNTEAFF. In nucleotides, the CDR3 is TGTGCCACTCGAAAGGAGGGGAACACTGAAGCTTTCTTT.

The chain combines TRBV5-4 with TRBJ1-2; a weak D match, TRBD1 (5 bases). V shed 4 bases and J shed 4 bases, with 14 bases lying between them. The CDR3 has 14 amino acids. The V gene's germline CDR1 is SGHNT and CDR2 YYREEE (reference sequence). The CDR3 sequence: CASSIGGRGYGYTF. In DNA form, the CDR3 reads TGTGCCAGCAGCATTGGGGGGAGAGGCTATGGCTACACCTTC.

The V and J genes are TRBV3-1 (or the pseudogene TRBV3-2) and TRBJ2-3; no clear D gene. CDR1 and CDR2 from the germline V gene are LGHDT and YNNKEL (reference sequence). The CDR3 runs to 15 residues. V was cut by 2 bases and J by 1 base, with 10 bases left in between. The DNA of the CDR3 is TGTGCCAGCAGCCAAATGGAGTCCGGCACAGATACGCAGTATTTT. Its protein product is CASSQMESGTDTQYF.

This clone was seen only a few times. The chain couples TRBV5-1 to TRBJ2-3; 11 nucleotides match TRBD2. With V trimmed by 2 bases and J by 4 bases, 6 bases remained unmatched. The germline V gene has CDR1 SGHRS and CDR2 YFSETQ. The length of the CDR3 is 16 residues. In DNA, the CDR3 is TGCGCCAGCAGCTTTAGCGGGGGGGCTTCCCCAGATACGCAGTATTTT. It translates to CASSFSGGASPDTQYF.